The entry that follows covers one T cell receptor beta chain sequence. Its antigen is not known. The sample is drawn from a study of vaccination effects on CD4 cells after COVID-19. Germline CDR1 MNHNY, CDR2 SVGAGI (reference sequence). The CDR3 spans 16 residues. Trimming took 7 bases from V and 3 from J; bases not matched to a gene: 10. The protocol was immunoSEQ multiplex PCR, while the TCRdb copy is restricted to in-frame clones and leaves out a portion. The sample records tens of thousands of clones, 65% to 80% being singletons. Antigen-specific CD4+ T cells expanded by the ViraFEST assay with viral peptide pools were then sequenced. Upon completion of about 10 days in culture, CD4+ T cells were isolated. All participants had two doses of either the BNT162b2 or mRNA-1273 vaccine.

Sequenced here: CD4+ T cells from PBMCs cultured with HCoV-NL63 spike peptides, sampled after COVID-19 vaccination. This chain links TRBV6-6 with TRBJ1-5, with 9 bases lining up with TRBD1. The clonotype comes from a human donor who received a COVID-19 vaccine. The CDR3 sequence: CASTQPGTGHNQPQHF. Written as DNA, the CDR3 is TGTGCCAGCACCCAACCCGGGACAGGGCACAATCAGCCCCAGCATTTT.